This TCR beta chain stems from a study of blood T cell repertoires in COVID-19. The junction had 7 bases not matched to a gene; V was cut back by 4 bases and J by 2 bases. Germline V gene sequence: CDR1 LNHDA, CDR2 SQIVND (reference sequence). The CDR3 consists of 15 residues. Using immunoSEQ multiplex PCR, the repertoire was profiled, and TCRdb retains in-frame clones only, with some absent. The table has over 150,000 clones, 65% to 85% seen once; the top ten hold 3.7%. The clonotype was recovered from a woman older than 75 with acute or convalescent COVID-19. The chain carries TRBV19 and TRBJ1-2, with TRBD1 identical over 7 bases. Sequencing was performed on peripheral blood. This chain's CDR3 is CASSSLQGTNYGYTF. In DNA form, the CDR3 reads TGTGCCAGTAGTAGCCTACAGGGGACAAACTATGGCTACACCTTC.